Each of the 32 T cell receptor beta chains below was sequenced from the same sample in a study of blood T cells in healthy people across ages. Together with a sample-barcoded 5' primer, a J-beta primer mix was included in a second PCR lasting about 6 to 12 cycles. TCRdb re-called the 5' RACE reads through MiXCR, storing one row per CDR3 protein. The sample lists around 1.1 million distinct CDR3 sequences; roughly two fifths were seen once. Sequences were obtained from blood. The receptors here all came from a man aged 18-30 years in good health.

The chain couples TRBV29-1 to TRBJ2-3; no clear D. CDR3 length equals 14 residues. The germline CDR1 and CDR2 sequences are SQVTM and ANQGSEA. Trimming left V 5 bases short and J 4 bases short, with 16 bases between. The CDR3 sequence is CSVRKGPHADTQYF. DNA of the CDR3: TGCAGCGTTCGAAAAGGGCCCCATGCAGATACGCAGTATTTT.

V is TRBV6-6 and J is TRBJ1-2; 9 nucleotides agree with TRBD1. Germline V CDR1 and CDR2: MNHNY, SVGAGI (reference sequence). J was trimmed by 4 bases and V by 6 bases; bases with no gene match: 9. The CDR3 runs 15 residues. The CDR3 spells CASRPRQGGVYGYTF. DNA of the CDR3: TGTGCCAGCAGACCACGACAGGGGGGGGTCTATGGCTACACCTTC.

The CDR3 region is CASSQDLAPYNEQFF. Written as DNA, the CDR3 is TGTGCCAGCAGCCAAGATCTAGCCCCTTACAATGAGCAGTTCTTC. The V and J genes are TRBV4-2 and TRBJ2-1; TRBD2 is a possible D gene (5 bases). The CDR3 runs to 15 residues. Germline V gives CDR1 LGHNA, CDR2 YNFKEQ. With 0 bases removed from V and 4 bases from J, the gap between germline ends came to 10 bases.

This clonotype has only a few counts. The rearrangement uses TRBV4-2 and TRBJ2-2; maybe TRBD2 (5 bases). The CDR3 has 16 amino acids. V shed 3 bases and J shed 6 bases, with 17 bases lying between them. Germline CDR1 reads LGHNA; CDR2 reads YNFKEQ. The CDR3 loop is CASSQSPVLASGELFF. CDR3 nucleotides: TGTGCCAGCAGCCAGTCCCCTGTGTTAGCGTCCGGGGAGCTGTTTTTT.

The gene calls are TRBV9 and TRBJ2-1; D uncertain. Trimming pared 3 bases from V and 6 bases from J, leaving 10 bases between. The CDR3 is 13 residues long. Germline V gene data show CDR1 as SGDLS and CDR2 as YYNGEE. CDR3 region: CASSGAGTNEQFF. CDR3 DNA: TGTGCCAGCAGCGGAGCCGGAACCAATGAGCAGTTCTTC.

J is TRBJ1-2 and V is TRBV7-2, with D uncertain. The length of the CDR3 is 12 residues. Germline CDR1 SGHTA, CDR2 FQGNSA. Between the trimmed V and J ends, which lost 4 bases and 4 bases, there was a span of 7 bases. The CDR3 nucleotides are TGTGCCAGCAGCTCGTCAATCTATGGCTACACCTTC. This sequence encodes CASSSSIYGYTF.

The gene calls are TRBV7-9 and TRBJ2-1, with a tentative D call TRBD1 (7 bases). This CDR3 region has 15 residues. The V end was cut by 5 bases, the J end by 7 bases, with 18 bases between. Germline CDR1 is SEHNR and CDR2 is FQNEAQ (reference sequence). DNA for the CDR3: TGTGCCAGCAGCGGCCCCCAACAGGGGAGGAATGAGCAGTTCTTC. Amino acids: CASSGPQQGRNEQFF.

In its sample, this clonotype was seen a few times. The chain recombines TRBV2 with TRBJ2-7, with D possibly being TRBD1 (7 bases). Trimming stripped 5 bases from V and 0 bases from J, with 14 bases between. Germline V gene data show CDR1 as SNHLY and CDR2 as FYNNEI. This CDR3 comprises 15 residues. The CDR3, as DNA: TGTGCCAGCAGTCGGGGGACAGCGATCTCCTACGAGCAGTACTTC. Translating it yields CASSRGTAISYEQYF.

This chain connects TRBV29-1 to TRBJ2-1, with 7 positions matching TRBD1. The CDR3 length is 13 residues. Germline V lookup: CDR1 SQVTM, CDR2 ANQGSEA. The junction had 12 bases not matched to a gene; V was cut back by 3 bases and J by 13 bases. In DNA, the CDR3 is TGCAGCGTTGAGGGACAAGGGGGCGAGACCCAGTTCTTC. Its translation is CSVEGQGGETQFF.

Details on this clonotype: A junction end diverges from the germline sequence, so it may reflect a read error. This CDR3 reads CASSEGQQETQFF. The CDR3 DNA sequence: TGTGCCAGCAGTGAGGGACAGCAAGAGACCCAGTTCTTC. This chain uses TRBV10-3 with TRBJ2-5; 7 bases match TRBD1. The tail of the sequence fits TRBJ2-1 better, so the J call may be wrong. In germline, CDR1 is ENHRY, CDR2 SYGVKD. The CDR3 has 13 residues.

This clonotype came up a few times. The CDR3 protein is CASSLERGLTDTQYF. The CDR3 DNA reads TGTGCCAGCAGCTTAGAGAGGGGACTCACAGATACGCAGTATTTT. V usage is TRBV7-9 and J usage is TRBJ2-3; possible D gene TRBD2, 6 bases. Germline V gene data show CDR1 as SEHNR and CDR2 as FQNEAQ (reference sequence). The CDR3 contains 15 residues. Trimming cost V 1 base and J 2 bases, with 10 bases left between them.

The chain has TRBV11-2 and TRBJ2-3, with D possibly matching TRBD1 (5 bases). This CDR3 has 16 amino acids. V lost 1 base and J 0 bases, leaving 11 bases between the germline ends. Germline CDR1 reads SGHAT; CDR2 reads FQNNGV. The CDR3 nucleotides are TGTGCCAGCAGCTTAGTAGTTGGGGCTAGCACAGATACGCAGTATTTT. Residues: CASSLVVGASTDTQYF.

V usage is TRBV10-3 and J usage is TRBJ2-7; D is perhaps TRBD1 (6 bases). CDR3 length equals 15 residues. Between the trimmed V and J ends, which lost 4 bases and 2 bases, there was a span of 15 bases. CDR1 and CDR2 from the germline V gene are ENHRY and SYGVKD. The CDR3 region is CAISGSLGGPYEQYF. CDR3 bases: TGTGCCATCAGTGGGTCGCTAGGGGGACCCTACGAGCAGTACTTC.

The rearrangement uses TRBV12-3 or TRBV12-4 and TRBJ2-3; possibly TRBD1 for D (6 bases). The CDR3 is 16 amino acids. Trimming left V 3 bases short and J 2 bases short, with 15 bases between. The CDR3 bases are TGTGCCAGCAGTTTTAACAGGGCGGAAATCACAGATACGCAGTATTTT. As protein: CASSFNRAEITDTQYF.

This clonotype was seen ten or more times. This may stem from a read error, because a much larger clone lies one nucleotide away. The rearrangement joins TRBV20-1 to TRBJ2-1; the match to TRBD2 covers 9 bases. The CDR3 length is 18 residues. The V gene end was trimmed by 5 bases and the J gene end by 1 base; junction bases not matched to a gene: 15. Germline V gene sequence: CDR1 DFQATT, CDR2 SNEGSKA (reference sequence). DNA of the CDR3: TGCAGTGCTGAATCAGCGGGGGGTCATGCTGATTCCTACAATGAGCAGTTCTTC. This sequence encodes CSAESAGGHADSYNEQFF.

This chain uses TRBV20-1 with TRBJ1-1; D is perhaps TRBD1 (5 bases). The V end lost 2 bases, the J end lost 1 base, and 8 bases lay between the germline ends. CDR3 size: 13 residues. Germline V lookup: CDR1 DFQATT, CDR2 SNEGSKA (reference sequence). CDR3 in DNA: TGCAGTGCTAGACGACAGACGAACACTGAAGCTTTCTTT. It is translated as CSARRQTNTEAFF.

This chain joins TRBV20-1 and TRBJ1-1, with 7 positions matching TRBD1. Germline CDR1 and CDR2: DFQATT and SNEGSKA (reference sequence). The CDR3 is 15 amino acids. V shed 1 base and J 2 bases; nucleotides not matched to a gene: 7. Written as DNA, the CDR3 is TGCAGTGCTAGAGCCGGGACAGCCACCAACACTGAAGCTTTCTTT. It codes for CSARAGTATNTEAFF.

This clonotype was recorded many times. The rearrangement uses TRBV12-3 or TRBV12-4 and TRBJ1-1; a possible D gene is TRBD1 (6 bases). V dropped 5 bases and J dropped 7 bases, with 14 bases sitting between them. This CDR3 is built from 13 residues. For the CDR3, the DNA is TGTGCCAGCAGTAGAACAGGGAAGATTGAAGCTTTCTTT. As protein: CASSRTGKIEAFF.

A note on this clonotype: The junction departs from the called germline gene at one end, perhaps through a read error. V and J are TRBV20-1 and TRBJ2-7; TRBD1 agrees at 7 bases. This CDR3 has 15 residues. Per germline, CDR1 DFQATT and CDR2 SNEGSKA (reference sequence). The CDR3 is CGAKRKGGEVNEQYF. Written as DNA, the CDR3 is TGCGGTGCTAAGAGGAAAGGGGGCGAGGTGAATGAGCAGTACTTC.

There are a few counts of this clonotype. The V and J genes are TRBV20-1 and TRBJ1-5; a possible D gene is TRBD1 (5 bases). V lost 6 bases and J lost 4, with 13 bases in between. The germline gives CDR1 DFQATT, CDR2 SNEGSKA (reference sequence). The CDR3 is made up of 13 amino acids. The CDR3 coding sequence is TGCAGTGCCCGGGACGTCGAAAATCAGCCCCAGCATTTT. The encoded protein is CSARDVENQPQHF.

The gene calls are TRBV24-1 and TRBJ2-7; D unclear. The length of the CDR3 is 10 residues. The V end was cut by 12 bases, the J end by 6 bases, with 11 bases between. Germline lookup yields CDR1 KGHDR and CDR2 SFDVKD. CDR3 in DNA: TGTGCCCGTGCGTGGAGCGAGCAGTACTTC. Amino acids: CARAWSEQYF.

The chain combines TRBV4-1 with TRBJ2-1, with D hard to call. Between the trimmed V and J ends, which lost 1 base and 12 bases, there was a span of 10 bases. Germline values: CDR1 MGHRA, CDR2 YSYEKL. This CDR3 is built from 12 residues. The CDR3 DNA reads as TGCGCCAGCAGCCAAGCCGGGTTGGTGCAGTTCTTC. It encodes CASSQAGLVQFF.

In DNA form, the CDR3 reads TGCGCCAAAGGGGATTCACCCCTCCACTTT. Amino acid sequence: CAKGDSPLHF. The chain recombines TRBV5-1 with TRBJ1-6, with D possibly being TRBD1 (5 bases). The CDR3 runs 10 residues. V dropped 9 bases and J dropped 8 bases, with 6 bases sitting between them. Germline lookup yields CDR1 SGHRS and CDR2 YFSETQ.

This chain connects TRBV6-2 or TRBV6-3 to TRBJ2-7; D is unclear. The germline CDR1 and CDR2 sequences are MNHEY and SVGEGT. CDR3 length: 13 residues. V lost 6 bases, J lost 6 bases, and 15 bases lay in between. Here the CDR3 DNA reads TGTGCCAGCAGCCACCTAGGTTCGGTCGAGCAGTACTTC. Translating it yields CASSHLGSVEQYF.

Worth noting for this clonotype: The junction shows a germline mismatch at one end, possibly a read error. The chain recombines TRBV27 with TRBJ2-2, with TRBD1 matching over 7 bases. The CDR3 totals 13 residues. The germline V gene has CDR1 MNHEY and CDR2 SMNVEV (reference sequence). CDR3 amino acids: CVSKDRVSGELFF. The CDR3 region has the DNA TGTGTCAGCAAAGACAGGGTCTCCGGGGAGCTGTTTTTT.

The DNA of the CDR3 is TGTGCCAGCAGCTTAGGGGCGGCGGGGGGGACGAATGAGCAGTTCTTC. Protein sequence: CASSLGAAGGTNEQFF. This chain links TRBV13 with TRBJ2-1, with 9 bases that match TRBD2. Trimming removed 0 bases from V and 7 bases from J; junction bases left unmatched: 7. CDR1 and CDR2 (germline): PRHDT, FYEKMQ (reference sequence). The CDR3 has 16 residues.

CDR3 loop: CASVPGTGTDTQYF. In DNA form, the CDR3 reads TGTGCTAGTGTCCCAGGGACCGGCACAGATACGCAGTATTTT. V usage is TRBV12-5 and J usage is TRBJ2-3; D is tentatively TRBD1 or TRBD2 (5 bases each). V was trimmed by 7 bases and J by 1 base, leaving 12 bases between them. The CDR3 is 14 amino acids. CDR1 is LGHNT and CDR2 is FRNRAP in the germline V gene.

The rearrangement links TRBV10-3 to TRBJ2-2; D remains unclear. The germline V and J ends were trimmed by 4 bases and 0 bases, with 15 bases remaining between them. The germline V gene has CDR1 ENHRY and CDR2 SYGVKD. The CDR3 runs to 17 residues. The DNA for the CDR3 is TGTGCCATCAGTGTAGATTCTGCGGCGACGAACACCGGGGAGCTGTTTTTT. Its translation: CAISVDSAATNTGELFF.

This clonotype was counted only a few times. The CDR3 spells CGRVHPDGQFF. CDR3 nucleotides: TGCGGACGGGTCCACCCCGATGGGCAGTTCTTC. This rearrangement joins TRBV20-1 to TRBJ2-1; D ambiguous. There are 11 residues in the CDR3. CDR1 and CDR2 (germline): DFQATT, SNEGSKA (reference sequence).

This chain connects TRBV21-1 to TRBJ2-1; TRBD2 is taken as the D call from the table, unchecked against the DNA. The closer fit of TRBJ2-7 to the DNA end suggests the J call may be wrong. TRBV21-1 is flagged as a pseudogene. The CDR3 loop spans 20 amino acids. The CDR3 DNA reads as TGTGCCAGCAGCGCCCCGGGACTAGCGGGGGGTTCTCCCTCCTACAATGAGCAGTACTTC. This encodes CASSAPGLAGGSPSYNEQYF.

The chain is built from TRBV6-2 or TRBV6-3 and TRBJ2-7; the D is unclear. V gave up 7 bases and J gave up 2 bases, with 15 bases separating them. The CDR3 covers 14 residues. The germline CDR1 and CDR2 sequences are MNHEY and SVGEGT. In DNA, the CDR3 is TGTGCCAGCACTCCTACACCGGTTGCCTACGAGCAGTACTTC. Translating it yields CASTPTPVAYEQYF.

This clonotype was counted between two and nine times. The rearrangement uses TRBV18 and TRBJ2-7; TRBD1 agrees at 7 bases. Germline V gene sequence: CDR1 KGHSH, CDR2 LQKENI. Germline trimming cut 8 bases from V and 4 bases from J; bases unmatched to any gene: 11. CDR3 length equals 14 residues. The CDR3 is CASGKKGALYEQYF. The CDR3 DNA is TGTGCCAGCGGAAAAAAGGGGGCTTTGTACGAGCAGTACTTC. The full variable domain, completed using reference TRBV18 and TRBJ2-7, is NAGVMQNPRHLVRRRGQEARLRCSPMKGHSHVYWYRQLPEEGLKFMVYLQKENIIDESGMPKERFSAEFPKEGPSILRIQQVVRGDSAAYFCASGKKGALYEQYFGPGTRLTVT.